Sequencing of this T cell receptor (beta chain) was carried out in a study of cytomegalovirus exposure and HLA in healthy donors. For the study at large: Ancestry clustering placed roughly four fifths of around 400 genotyped donors in the Caucasian-associated cluster. Findings and caveats of the study: V segments that were indistinguishable, TRBV6-2 and TRBV6-3 among them, were omitted from analysis.

This clone was seen once. What it recognizes is unknown. V trimming: 3 bases; J trimming: 3 bases; junction bases outside the gene matches: 4. This CDR3 has 15 amino acids. From germline, CDR1 is MGHRA and CDR2 YSYEKL. The study ran its PCR with 60 Vbeta and 13 Jbeta primers. Profiled with immunoSEQ multiplex PCR; TCRdb holds only in-frame clones, not every one. The table shows over 150,000 clones, with about four fifths occurring only once. The V call is TRBV4-1, the J call TRBJ2-7; 11 nucleotides match TRBD2. The source material was PBMCs. The sequence came from a girl between 5 and 17 years old in good health and CMV-seropositive. CDR3 DNA sequence: TGCGCCAGCAGCCAGCTTCTAGCGGGGGGCTACGAGCAGTACTTC. This codes for CASSQLLAGGYEQYF.